The 12 T cell receptor beta chains presented below share a single source sample, sequenced in a study of post-analysis software for immune sequencing data. Study observations and caveats: The study found TRBV5-6, TRBV5-1 and TRBV20-1 among five TRBV segments more frequent in patients than controls.

Carried by the TCR beta cDNA libraries were unique molecular identifiers. MiXCR, applied by TCRdb to the PCR reads, yields one record per CDR3 protein. The data contain 400,000 to 500,000 distinct CDR3 sequences, roughly 40% of them singletons. The antigens these receptors bind are not known. Sequences were obtained from blood. The receptor set was obtained from a girl aged 2 to 9 with multiple sclerosis.

The V and J genes are TRBV18 and TRBJ2-7; D remains ambiguous. Per the germline V gene, CDR1 is KGHSH and CDR2 is LQKENI. The CDR3 consists of 16 residues. Trimming pared 3 bases from V and 0 bases from J, leaving 15 bases between. CDR3 nucleotides: TGTGCCAGCTCACCCACCGTCGGACGGTCCTCCTACGAGCAGTACTTC. It yields the protein CASSPTVGRSSYEQYF.

This clonotype is a singleton in its sample. This rearrangement joins TRBV28 to TRBJ2-3, with D perhaps TRBD1 (5 bases). V gave up 4 bases and J gave up 5 bases, with 7 bases separating them. Germline CDR1 MDHEN, CDR2 SYDVKM. The CDR3 extends over 12 amino acids. The CDR3 here is CASSYDRDTQYF. CDR3 bases: TGTGCCAGCAGTTACGACAGAGATACGCAGTATTTT.

This clonotype was counted between two and nine times. V and J are TRBV12-3 or TRBV12-4 and TRBJ1-2; weak D call: TRBD1 (6 bases). V shed 3 bases and J shed 0 bases, with 11 bases lying between them. The CDR3 extends over 15 amino acids. This CDR3 is CASSLGSGANYGYTF. In DNA, the CDR3 is TGTGCCAGCAGTTTGGGTTCAGGGGCTAACTATGGCTACACCTTC.

This sequence joins TRBV12-3 or TRBV12-4 and TRBJ2-5, with 10 bases fitting TRBD1. The CDR3 is 14 amino acids. V was clipped by 6 bases and J by 0 bases; unmatched bases: 1. CDR3 nucleotide sequence: TGTGCCAGCAGGGGGACAGGGGACCAAGAGACCCAGTACTTC. This codes for CASRGTGDQETQYF.

The chain recombines TRBV11-2 with TRBJ2-1, with D perhaps TRBD2 (6 bases). Per germline, CDR1 SGHAT and CDR2 FQNNGV. This CDR3 contains 15 residues. V dropped 1 base and J dropped 4 bases, with 11 bases sitting between them. In DNA, the CDR3 is TGTGCCAGCAGCTTAGGGGGGGAGTTTTACAATGAGCAGTTCTTC. It specifies CASSLGGEFYNEQFF.

This clonotype was counted a few times. CDR3 loop: CASSRRARHYEQYF. The CDR3 DNA follows: TGTGCCAGCAGTCGTCGGGCACGCCACTACGAGCAGTACTTC. The V call is TRBV6-2 or TRBV6-3, the J call TRBJ2-7; D gene ambiguous. Germline lookup yields CDR1 MNHEY and CDR2 SVGEGT. The CDR3 contains 14 residues. Trimming pared 5 bases from V and 3 bases from J, leaving 14 bases between.

This clonotype turned up a few times. The V gene is TRBV10-3, the J gene TRBJ1-2, with 7 nucleotides matching TRBD1. Trimming removed 7 bases from V and 8 bases from J; junction bases left unmatched: 19. The germline V gene has CDR1 ENHRY and CDR2 SYGVKD. CDR3 size: 16 residues. For the CDR3, the DNA is TGTGCCATCACCCGGACAGGTTACGCTTTTAGTCCCGGCTACACCTTC. It is translated as CAITRTGYAFSPGYTF.

The chain has TRBV9 and TRBJ2-5; D perhaps matches TRBD2 (6 bases). The end of the DNA aligns better with TRBJ2-7, so the J call may be wrong. Germline loops: CDR1 SGDLS, CDR2 YYNGEE. The CDR3 runs 14 residues. CDR3 coding DNA: TGTGCCAGCAGCGTAGCTGGGACTCCCTACGAGCAGTACTTC. Translating it yields CASSVAGTPYEQYF.

J is TRBJ2-7 and V is TRBV9, with D possibly called TRBD1 or TRBD2 (7 bases each). This CDR3 comprises 15 residues. Germline CDR1 reads SGDLS; CDR2 reads YYNGEE. Trimming removed 4 bases from V and 6 bases from J, with 20 bases in between. This CDR3 reads CASSQGGGTSFEQYF. CDR3 in DNA: TGTGCCAGCAGCCAGGGGGGGGGTACTAGCTTCGAGCAGTACTTC.

The genes are TRBV28 and TRBJ2-5; 9 positions agree with TRBD2. Germline-derived CDR1 and CDR2 are MDHEN and SYDVKM. V was pared by 8 bases and J by 11 bases, with 15 bases of the junction left unmatched. This CDR3 has 14 amino acids. The CDR3 nucleotides read TGTGCCAGCGGTAGCGGGGGCGAGTCCAATGAGCAGTACTTC. This gives the protein CASGSGGESNEQYF.

This clonotype turned up a few times. The chain uses TRBV3-1 and TRBJ1-5; D ambiguous. Germline CDR1 reads LGHDT; CDR2 reads YNNKEL (reference sequence). V was shortened by 0 bases and J by 6 bases, with 12 bases between the two germline ends. The CDR3 has 15 amino acids. In DNA, the CDR3 is TGTGCCAGCAGCCAAGATCTCGTAGACCGTCAGCCCCAGCATTTT. It encodes CASSQDLVDRQPQHF.

This clonotype has more than one count but fewer than ten. The chain couples TRBV11-2 to TRBJ2-5; TRBD2 aligns across 15 bases. V lost 5 bases, J lost 11 bases, and 12 bases stayed unmatched. Germline V gene sequence: CDR1 SGHAT, CDR2 FQNNGV. This CDR3 contains 16 residues. CDR3 sequence: CASSDGLAGGRWEQYF. The CDR3 DNA is TGTGCCAGCAGCGATGGACTAGCGGGGGGGCGTTGGGAGCAGTACTTC.